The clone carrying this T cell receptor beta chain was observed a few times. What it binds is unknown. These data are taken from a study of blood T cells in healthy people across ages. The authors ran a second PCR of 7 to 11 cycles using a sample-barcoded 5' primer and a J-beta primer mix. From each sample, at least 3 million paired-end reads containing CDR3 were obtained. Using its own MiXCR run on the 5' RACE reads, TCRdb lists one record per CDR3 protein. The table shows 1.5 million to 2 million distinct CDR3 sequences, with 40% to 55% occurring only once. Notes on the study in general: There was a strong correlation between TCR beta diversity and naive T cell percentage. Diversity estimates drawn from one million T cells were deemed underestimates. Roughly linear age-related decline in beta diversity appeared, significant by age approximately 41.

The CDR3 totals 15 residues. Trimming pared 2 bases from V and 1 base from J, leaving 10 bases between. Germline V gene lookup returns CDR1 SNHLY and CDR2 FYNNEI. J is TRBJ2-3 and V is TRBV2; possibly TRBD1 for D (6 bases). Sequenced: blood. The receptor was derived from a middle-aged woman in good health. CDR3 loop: CASSEYRAGTDTQYF. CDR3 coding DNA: TGTGCCAGCAGTGAATACAGGGCGGGCACAGATACGCAGTATTTT.